This T cell receptor beta chain is drawn from a study of metastatic and nonmetastatic thyroid tumors. The overall study: Samples came from malignant and benign thyroid patients, and repertoires were compared across blood and tumor or nodule tissue.

Overall study results and limits: Relative to benign nodules, malignant thyroid tumors were reportedly characterized by significantly elevated TCR beta diversity in blood and tumor.

Thyroid surgery took place with no prior treatment in any patient. Original handling: In papillary thyroid cancer, a distant-metastasis classifier was built using CDR3 differences across clinicopathological groups. TCRdb re-analyzed the PCR reads through MiXCR. The V and J calls were determined by TCRdb, not by the authors. The sample has some 90,000 clones; roughly 8.6% are singletons. Trimming took 6 bases from V and 6 from J, leaving 16 bases between them. This CDR3 comprises 14 residues. Germline V gene data show CDR1 as MDHEN and CDR2 as SYDVKM. Of note for this clone: The antigen remains undetermined.

This chain uses TRBV28 with TRBJ2-3; D could derive from TRBD1 or TRBD2 (5 bases each). This TCR came from a female donor with papillary thyroid cancer or a benign thyroid nodule (not recorded which). Some clones in this sample may be carry-over from other donors' samples. The sequencing input was blood. In DNA form, the CDR3 reads TGTGCCAGCAGAAGGGACCCGGGCAGCGATACGCAGTATTTT. It specifies CASRRDPGSDTQYF.